This TCR beta chain was recorded in a study of CD8+CD57+ T cells in acquired aplastic anemia. It was genomic DNA that served as the template for profiling TCR beta VDJ and CDR3. TCRdb used MiXCR to reprocess the reads, holding one entry per CDR3 protein. The sample lists about 210,000 distinct CDR3 sequences, 61% seen once, with about 31% in the top ten. Germline V gene data show CDR1 as LNHNV and CDR2 as YYDKDF (reference sequence). Trimming shortened V by 1 base and J by 7 bases, and 5 bases separated the two germline ends. This CDR3 is built from 12 residues. Sequenced: sorted CD4+, CD8+, or CD8+CD57+ T cells (not recorded which) from PBMCs. V is TRBV15 and J is TRBJ1-5; D gene ambiguous. The clonotype originates from a human donor in good health. Here the CDR3 reads CATSRVSQPQHF. CDR3 bases: TGTGCCACCAGCAGAGTATCGCAGCCCCAGCATTTT. Supplemented by reference TRBV15 and TRBJ1-5, the full variable domain reads DAMVIQNPRYQVTQFGKPVTLSCSQTLNHNVMYWYQQKSSQAPKLLFHYYDKDFNNEADTPDNFQSRRPNTSFCFLDIRSPGLGDTAMYLCATSRVSQPQHFGDGTRLSIL.